This TCR beta chain was captured by sequencing in a study of shared clonotypes between healthy human individuals. This clone occurred once. Trimming removed 4 bases at V and 7 bases at J, with 10 bases between. The length of the CDR3 is 13 residues. Germline-derived CDR1 and CDR2 are WSHSY and SAAADI. Using immunoSEQ multiplex PCR, the repertoire was profiled, and TCRdb retains in-frame clones only, with some absent. The sample holds under 1,100,000 clones; more than 65% are singletons and the top ten take about 1.5%. The origin of this receptor is a man aged 18 to 29 in good health. This chain joins TRBV10-2 and TRBJ1-4; no firm D call. Sequences were obtained from memory CD4+ T cells sorted from blood. This sample's subset: CD45RA-negative fraction. CDR3 loop: CASSGQQTEKLFF. Here the CDR3 DNA reads TGCGCCAGCAGTGGGCAGCAGACTGAAAAACTGTTTTTT.